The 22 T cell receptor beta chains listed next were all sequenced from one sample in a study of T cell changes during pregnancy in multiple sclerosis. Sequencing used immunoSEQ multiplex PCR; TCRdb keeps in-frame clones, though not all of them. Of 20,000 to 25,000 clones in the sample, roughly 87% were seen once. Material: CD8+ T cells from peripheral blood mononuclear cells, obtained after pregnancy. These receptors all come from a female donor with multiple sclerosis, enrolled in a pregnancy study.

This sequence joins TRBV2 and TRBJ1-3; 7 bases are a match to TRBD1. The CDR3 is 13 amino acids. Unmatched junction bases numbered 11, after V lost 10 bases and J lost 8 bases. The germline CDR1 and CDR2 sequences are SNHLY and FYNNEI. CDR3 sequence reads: CATGDRLRDTIYF. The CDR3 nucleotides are TGTGCCACCGGGGACAGACTCCGAGACACCATATATTTT. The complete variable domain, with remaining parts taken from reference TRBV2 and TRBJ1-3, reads EPEVTQTPSHQVTQMGQEVILRCVPISNHLYFYWYRQILGQKVEFLVSFYNNEISEKSEIFDDQFSVERPDGSNFTLKIRSTKLEDSAMYFCATGDRLRDTIYFGEGSWLTVV.

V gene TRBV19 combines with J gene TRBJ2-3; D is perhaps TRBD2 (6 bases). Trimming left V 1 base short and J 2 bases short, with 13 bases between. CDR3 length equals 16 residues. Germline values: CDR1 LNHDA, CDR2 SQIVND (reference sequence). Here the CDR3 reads CASSIGSDYYTDTQYF. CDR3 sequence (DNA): TGTGCCAGTAGTATAGGTTCGGACTACTACACAGATACGCAGTATTTT. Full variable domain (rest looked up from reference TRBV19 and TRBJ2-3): DGGITQSPKYLFRKEGQNVTLSCEQNLNHDAMYWYRQDPGQGLRLIYYSQIVNDFQKGDIAEGYSVSREKKESFPLTVTSAQKNPTAFYLCASSIGSDYYTDTQYFGPGTRLTVL.

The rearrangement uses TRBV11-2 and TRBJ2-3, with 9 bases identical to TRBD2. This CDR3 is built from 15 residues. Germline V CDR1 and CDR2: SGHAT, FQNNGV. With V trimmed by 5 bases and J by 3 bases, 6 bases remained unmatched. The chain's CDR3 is CASSPGLAWTDTQYF. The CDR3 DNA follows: TGTGCCAGCAGCCCGGGACTAGCTTGGACAGATACGCAGTATTTT.

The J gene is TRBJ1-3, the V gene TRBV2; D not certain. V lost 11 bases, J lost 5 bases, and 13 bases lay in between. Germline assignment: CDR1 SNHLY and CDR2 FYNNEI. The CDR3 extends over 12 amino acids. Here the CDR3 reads CAGQSARNTIYF. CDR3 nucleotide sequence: TGTGCCGGCCAGAGCGCCCGAAACACCATATATTTT.

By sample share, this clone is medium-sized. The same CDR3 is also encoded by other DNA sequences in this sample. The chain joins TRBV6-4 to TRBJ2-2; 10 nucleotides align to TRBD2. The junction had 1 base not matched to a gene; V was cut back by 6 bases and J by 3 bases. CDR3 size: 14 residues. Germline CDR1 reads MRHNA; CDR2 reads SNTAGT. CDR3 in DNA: TGTGCCAGCAGCGGACTAGCGGACACCGGGGAGCTGTTTTTT. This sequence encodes CASSGLADTGELFF.

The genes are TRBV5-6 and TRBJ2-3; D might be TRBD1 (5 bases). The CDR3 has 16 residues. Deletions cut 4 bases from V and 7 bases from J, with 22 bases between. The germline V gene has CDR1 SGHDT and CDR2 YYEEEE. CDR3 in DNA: TGTGCCAGCAGCCCCCGTTCGGAGTGGCCAGGGAATACGCAGTATTTT. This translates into CASSPRSEWPGNTQYF.

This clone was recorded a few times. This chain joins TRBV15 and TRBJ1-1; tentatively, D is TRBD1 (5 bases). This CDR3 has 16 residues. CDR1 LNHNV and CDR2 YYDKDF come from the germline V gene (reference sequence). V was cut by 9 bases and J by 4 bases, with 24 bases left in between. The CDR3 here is CATTHGGRMRGTEAFF. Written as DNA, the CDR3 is TGTGCCACAACACACGGGGGTAGAATGCGGGGCACTGAAGCTTTCTTT.

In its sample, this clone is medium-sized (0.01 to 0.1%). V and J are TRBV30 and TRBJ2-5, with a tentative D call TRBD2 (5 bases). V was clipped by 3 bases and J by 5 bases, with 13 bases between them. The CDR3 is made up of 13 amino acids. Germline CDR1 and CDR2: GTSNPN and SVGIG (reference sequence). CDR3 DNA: TGTGCCTGGAGCGCTAGGGAGTCCGAGACCCAGTACTTC. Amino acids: CAWSARESETQYF.

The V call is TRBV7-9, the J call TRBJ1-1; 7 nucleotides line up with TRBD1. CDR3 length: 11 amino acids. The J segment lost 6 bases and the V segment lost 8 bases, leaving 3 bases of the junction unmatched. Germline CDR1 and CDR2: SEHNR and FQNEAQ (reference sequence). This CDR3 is CASGGTAEAFF. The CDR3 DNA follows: TGTGCCAGCGGGGGGACAGCTGAAGCTTTCTTT.

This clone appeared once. CDR3 sequence (DNA): TGTGCCAGCAGCTCCTCGGGGACTAGTCACAATGAGCAGTTCTTC. As protein: CASSSSGTSHNEQFF. The chain employs TRBV9 and TRBJ2-1, with TRBD2 matching over 8 bases. The germline gives CDR1 SGDLS, CDR2 YYNGEE. Trimming took 4 bases from V and 5 from J; bases not matched to a gene: 8. CDR3 length: 15 amino acids. Variable domain in full (rest from reference TRBV9 and TRBJ2-1): DSGVTQTPKHLITATGQRVTLRCSPRSGDLSVYWYQQSLDQGLQFLIQYYNGEERAKGNILERFSAQQFPDLHSELNLSSLELGDSALYFCASSSSGTSHNEQFFGPGTRLTVL.

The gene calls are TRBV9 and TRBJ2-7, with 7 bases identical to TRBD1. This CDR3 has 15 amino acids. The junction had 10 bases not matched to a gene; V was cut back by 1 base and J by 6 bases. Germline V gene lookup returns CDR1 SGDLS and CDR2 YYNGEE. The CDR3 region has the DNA TGTGCCAGCAGCGTACGCCCCGACAGGGTGACCGAGCAGTACTTC. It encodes CASSVRPDRVTEQYF.

CDR3 protein: CASSRQRERPYNEQFF. The CDR3 DNA reads TGTGCCAGCAGCAGACAGCGGGAGAGACCCTACAATGAGCAGTTCTTC. The rearrangement links TRBV5-6 to TRBJ2-1; 8 nucleotides line up with TRBD2. The V gene end was trimmed by 4 bases and the J gene end by 2 bases; junction bases not matched to a gene: 8. This CDR3 comprises 16 residues. Germline V gene data show CDR1 as SGHDT and CDR2 as YYEEEE. Variable domain in full (rest from reference TRBV5-6 and TRBJ2-1): DAGVTQSPTHLIKTRGQQVTLRCSPKSGHDTVSWYQQALGQGPQFIFQYYEEEERQRGNFPDRFSGHQFPNYSSELNVNALLLGDSALYLCASSRQRERPYNEQFFGPGTRLTVL.

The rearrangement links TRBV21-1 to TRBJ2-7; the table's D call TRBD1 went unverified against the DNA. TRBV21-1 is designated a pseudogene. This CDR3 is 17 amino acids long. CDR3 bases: TGTGCCAGCAGCAAAGCACTGGCCGGGACAGACCCCTACGAGCAGTACTTC. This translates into CASSKALAGTDPYEQYF.

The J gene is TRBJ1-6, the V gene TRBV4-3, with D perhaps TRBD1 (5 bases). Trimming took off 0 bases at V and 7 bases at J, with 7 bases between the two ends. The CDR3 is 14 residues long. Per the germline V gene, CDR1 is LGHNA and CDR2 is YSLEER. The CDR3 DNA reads TGCGCCAGCAGCCAAGAGGCAGGGAATTCACCCCTCCACTTT. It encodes CASSQEAGNSPLHF.

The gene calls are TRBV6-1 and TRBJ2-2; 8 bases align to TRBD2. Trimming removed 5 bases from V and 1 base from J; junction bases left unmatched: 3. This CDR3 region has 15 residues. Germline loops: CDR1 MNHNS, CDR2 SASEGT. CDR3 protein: CASSPTSENTGELFF. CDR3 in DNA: TGTGCCAGCAGTCCGACTAGCGAGAACACCGGGGAGCTGTTTTTT.

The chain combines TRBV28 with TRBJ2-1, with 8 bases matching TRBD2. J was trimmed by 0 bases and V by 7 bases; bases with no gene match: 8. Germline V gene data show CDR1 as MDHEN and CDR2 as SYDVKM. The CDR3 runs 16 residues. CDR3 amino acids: CASTLSAGGSYNEQFF. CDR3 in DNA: TGTGCCAGCACTTTGTCCGCGGGAGGCTCCTACAATGAGCAGTTCTTC.

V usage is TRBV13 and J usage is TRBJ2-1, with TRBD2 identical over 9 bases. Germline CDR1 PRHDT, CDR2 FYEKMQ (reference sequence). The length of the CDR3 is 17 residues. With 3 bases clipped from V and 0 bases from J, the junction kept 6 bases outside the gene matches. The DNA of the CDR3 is TGTGCCAGCAGCTTTATGCTAGCGGGAAGCTCCTACAATGAGCAGTTCTTC. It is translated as CASSFMLAGSSYNEQFF.

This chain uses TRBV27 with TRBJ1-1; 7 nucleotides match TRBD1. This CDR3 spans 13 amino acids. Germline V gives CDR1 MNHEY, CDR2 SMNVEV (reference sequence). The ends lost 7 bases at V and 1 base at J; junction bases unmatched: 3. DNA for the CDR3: TGTGCCAGCACCTGGACAGGGAACACTGAAGCTTTCTTT. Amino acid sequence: CASTWTGNTEAFF.

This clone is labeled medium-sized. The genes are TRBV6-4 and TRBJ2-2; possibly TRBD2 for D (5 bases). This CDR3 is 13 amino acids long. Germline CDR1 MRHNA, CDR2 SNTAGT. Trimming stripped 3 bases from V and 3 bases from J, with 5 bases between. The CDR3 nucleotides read TGTGCCAGCAGTGAAGCGGACACCGGGGAGCTGTTTTTT. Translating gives CASSEADTGELFF.

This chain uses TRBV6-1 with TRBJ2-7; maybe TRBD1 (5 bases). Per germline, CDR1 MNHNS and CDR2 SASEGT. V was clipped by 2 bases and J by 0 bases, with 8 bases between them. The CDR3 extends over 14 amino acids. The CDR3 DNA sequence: TGTGCCAGCAGTGAAACCAGGGCCTCCTACGAGCAGTACTTC. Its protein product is CASSETRASYEQYF.

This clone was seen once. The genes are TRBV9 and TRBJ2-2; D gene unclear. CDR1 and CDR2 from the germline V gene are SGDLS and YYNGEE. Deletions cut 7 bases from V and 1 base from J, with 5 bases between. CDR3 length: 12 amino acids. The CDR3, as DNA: TGTGCCAGCGGGCAGAACACCGGGGAGCTGTTTTTT. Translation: CASGQNTGELFF. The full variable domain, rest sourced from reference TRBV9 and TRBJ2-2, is DSGVTQTPKHLITATGQRVTLRCSPRSGDLSVYWYQQSLDQGLQFLIQYYNGEERAKGNILERFSAQQFPDLHSELNLSSLELGDSALYFCASGQNTGELFFGEGSRLTVL.

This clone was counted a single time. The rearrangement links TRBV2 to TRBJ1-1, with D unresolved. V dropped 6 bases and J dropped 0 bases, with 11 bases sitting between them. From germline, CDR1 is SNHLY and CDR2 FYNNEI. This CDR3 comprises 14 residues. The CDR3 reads CASRAQPMNTEAFF. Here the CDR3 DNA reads TGTGCCAGCAGAGCACAGCCAATGAACACTGAAGCTTTCTTT.